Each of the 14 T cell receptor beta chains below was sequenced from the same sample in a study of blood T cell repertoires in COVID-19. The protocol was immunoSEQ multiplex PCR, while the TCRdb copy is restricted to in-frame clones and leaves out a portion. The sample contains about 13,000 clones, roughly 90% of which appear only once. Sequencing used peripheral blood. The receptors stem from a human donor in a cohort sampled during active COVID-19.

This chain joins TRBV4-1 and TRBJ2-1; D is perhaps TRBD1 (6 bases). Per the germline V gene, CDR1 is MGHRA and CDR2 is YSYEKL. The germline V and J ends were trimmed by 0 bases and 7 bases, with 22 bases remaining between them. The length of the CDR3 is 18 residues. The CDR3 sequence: CASSQDWGPLRIRNEQFF. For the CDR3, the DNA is TGCGCCAGCAGCCAAGATTGGGGGCCCCTTCGGATCAGGAATGAGCAGTTCTTC.

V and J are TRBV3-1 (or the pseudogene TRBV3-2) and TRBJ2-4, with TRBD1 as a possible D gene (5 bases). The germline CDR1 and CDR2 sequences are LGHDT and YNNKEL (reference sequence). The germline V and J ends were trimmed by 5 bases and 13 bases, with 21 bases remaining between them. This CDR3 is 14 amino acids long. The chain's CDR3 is CASSFQALDRGQYF. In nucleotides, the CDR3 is TGTGCCAGCAGCTTTCAGGCCCTCGACAGAGGACAGTACTTC.

The CDR3 coding sequence is TGCAGCGTTGAGGGGACTAGCGGGAACACCGGGGAGCTGTTTTTT. Residues: CSVEGTSGNTGELFF. The chain links TRBV29-1 to TRBJ2-2; TRBD2 matches 11 bases. After removal of 3 bases from V and 1 base from J, the junction contained 1 base not matched to a gene. The CDR3 totals 15 residues. CDR1 and CDR2 (germline): SQVTM, ANQGSEA.

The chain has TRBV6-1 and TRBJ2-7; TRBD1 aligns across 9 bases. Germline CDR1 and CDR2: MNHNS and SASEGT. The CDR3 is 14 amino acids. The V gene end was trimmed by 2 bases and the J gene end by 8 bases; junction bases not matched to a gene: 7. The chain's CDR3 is CASSERTGALKQYF. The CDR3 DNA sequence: TGTGCCAGCAGTGAACGGACAGGGGCCTTAAAGCAGTACTTC.

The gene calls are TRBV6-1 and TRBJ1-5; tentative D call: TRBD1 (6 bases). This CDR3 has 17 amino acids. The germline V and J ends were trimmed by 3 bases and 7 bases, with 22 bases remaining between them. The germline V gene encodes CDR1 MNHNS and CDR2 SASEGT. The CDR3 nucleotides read TGTGCCAGCAGTGAGAAAACAGGGACCTACTCACAGCAGCCCCAGCATTTT. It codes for CASSEKTGTYSQQPQHF.

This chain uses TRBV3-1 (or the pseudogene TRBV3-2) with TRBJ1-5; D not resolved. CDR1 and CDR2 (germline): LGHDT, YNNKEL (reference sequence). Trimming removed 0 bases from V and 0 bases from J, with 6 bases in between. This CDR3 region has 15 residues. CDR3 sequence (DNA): TGTGCCAGCAGCCAAGACGGTTATAGCAATCAGCCCCAGCATTTT. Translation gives CASSQDGYSNQPQHF.

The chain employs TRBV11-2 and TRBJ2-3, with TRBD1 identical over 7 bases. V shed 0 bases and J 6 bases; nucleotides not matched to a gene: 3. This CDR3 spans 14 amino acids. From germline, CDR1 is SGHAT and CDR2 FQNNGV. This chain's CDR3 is CASSLDTQGDTQYF. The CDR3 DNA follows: TGTGCCAGCAGCTTAGACACACAGGGGGATACGCAGTATTTT. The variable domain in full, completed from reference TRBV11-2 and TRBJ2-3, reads EAGVAQSPRYKIIEKRQSVAFWCNPISGHATLYWYQQILGQGPKLLIQFQNNGVVDDSQLPKDRFSAERLKGVDSTLKIQPAKLEDSAVYLCASSLDTQGDTQYFGPGTRLTVL.

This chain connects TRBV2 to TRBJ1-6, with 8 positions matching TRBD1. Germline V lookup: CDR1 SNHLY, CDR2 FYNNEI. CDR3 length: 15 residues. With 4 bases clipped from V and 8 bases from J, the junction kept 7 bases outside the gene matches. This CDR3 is CASSGAGGFDSPLHF. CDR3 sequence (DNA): TGTGCCAGCAGTGGGGCAGGGGGCTTTGATTCACCCCTCCACTTT. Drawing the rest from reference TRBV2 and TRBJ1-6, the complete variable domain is EPEVTQTPSHQVTQMGQEVILRCVPISNHLYFYWYRQILGQKVEFLVSFYNNEISEKSEIFDDQFSVERPDGSNFTLKIRSTKLEDSAMYFCASSGAGGFDSPLHFGNGTRLTVT.

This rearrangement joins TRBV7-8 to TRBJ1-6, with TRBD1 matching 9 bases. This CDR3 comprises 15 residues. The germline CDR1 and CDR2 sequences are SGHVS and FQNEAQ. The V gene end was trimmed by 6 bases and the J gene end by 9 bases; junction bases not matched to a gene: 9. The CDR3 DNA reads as TGTGCCAGCAGTTCCCGGGGACAGGGCTCTTCACCCCTCCACTTT. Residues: CASSSRGQGSSPLHF. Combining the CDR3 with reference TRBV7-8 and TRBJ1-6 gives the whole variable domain GAGVSQSPRYKVAKRGQDVALRCDPISGHVSLFWYQQALGQGPEFLTYFQNEAQLDKSGLPSDRFFAERPEGSVSTLKIQRTQQEDSAVYLCASSSRGQGSSPLHFGNGTRLTVT.

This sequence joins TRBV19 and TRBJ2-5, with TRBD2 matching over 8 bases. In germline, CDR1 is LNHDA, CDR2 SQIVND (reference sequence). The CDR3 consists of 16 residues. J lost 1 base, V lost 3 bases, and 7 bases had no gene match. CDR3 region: CASSITSGSLQETQYF. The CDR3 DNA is TGTGCCAGTAGTATCACCAGCGGGAGCCTCCAAGAGACCCAGTACTTC.

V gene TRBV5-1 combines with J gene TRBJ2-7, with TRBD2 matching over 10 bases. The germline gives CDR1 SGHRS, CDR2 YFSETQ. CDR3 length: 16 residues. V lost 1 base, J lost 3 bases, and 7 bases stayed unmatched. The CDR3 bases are TGCGCCAGCAGCTTGTCTGTGGGACTAGCGATCTACGAGCAGTACTTC. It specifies CASSLSVGLAIYEQYF.

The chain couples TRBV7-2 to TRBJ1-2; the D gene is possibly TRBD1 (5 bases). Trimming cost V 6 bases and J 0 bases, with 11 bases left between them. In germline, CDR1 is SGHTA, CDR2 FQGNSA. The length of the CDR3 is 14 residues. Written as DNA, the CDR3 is TGTGCCAGCAGTCTCGACAGAACTAACTATGGCTACACCTTC. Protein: CASSLDRTNYGYTF.

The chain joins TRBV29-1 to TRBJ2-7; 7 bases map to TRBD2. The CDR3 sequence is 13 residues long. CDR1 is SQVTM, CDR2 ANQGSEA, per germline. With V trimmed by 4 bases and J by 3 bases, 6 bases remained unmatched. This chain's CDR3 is CSVARTSHYEQYF. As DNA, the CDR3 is TGCAGCGTTGCAAGGACTAGTCACTACGAGCAGTACTTC.

The CDR3 region is CASSLYGGEGAHQPQHF. CDR3 sequence (DNA): TGTGCCAGCAGTTTATACGGGGGGGAGGGGGCGCATCAGCCCCAGCATTTT. The chain recombines TRBV28 with TRBJ1-5, with 7 bases identical to TRBD1. V shed 1 base and J 5 bases; nucleotides not matched to a gene: 11. The CDR3 spans 17 residues. From germline, CDR1 is MDHEN and CDR2 SYDVKM.